What follows are 3 T cell receptor beta chains derived from one specimen sequenced in a study of T cell responses to AZD1222 COVID-19 vaccine. Some clones are missing from TCRdb's copy, which holds only in-frame ones; the method was immunoSEQ multiplex PCR. The sample lists some 130,000 clones, roughly 93% occurring once. Material: peripheral blood, obtained on day 0 of AZD1222 vaccination. The receptors stem from an adult in good health.

The J gene is TRBJ1-2, the V gene TRBV7-8; 11 bases fit TRBD1. This CDR3 has 14 amino acids. Unmatched junction bases numbered 6, after V lost 5 bases and J lost 7 bases. The germline V gene encodes CDR1 SGHVS and CDR2 FQNEAQ. The CDR3 DNA is TGTGCCAGCAGCGCGGACAGGGGGCGGGCTGGCTACACCTTC. Translating it yields CASSADRGRAGYTF.

In regard to this clone: It is unclear where the CDR3 begins or ends on the DNA, so no DNA is shown, and the CDR3 is as TCRdb lists it. This CDR3 is CASSWGTGSVRLF. The chain joins TRBV5-5 to TRBJ1-4; the table's D call, TRBD1, has no DNA check behind it. In germline, CDR1 is SGHKS, CDR2 YYEKEE (reference sequence). The CDR3 length equals 13 residues, ends included.

The chain employs TRBV9 and TRBJ2-7, with TRBD1 matching over 10 bases. V lost 4 bases to trimming and J lost 3 bases; unmatched junction nucleotides: 7. Germline assignment: CDR1 SGDLS and CDR2 YYNGEE. This CDR3 is 15 amino acids long. CDR3 sequence: CASSSTDRGLYEQYF. CDR3 nucleotides: TGTGCCAGCAGCTCTACAGACAGGGGGCTCTACGAGCAGTACTTC.